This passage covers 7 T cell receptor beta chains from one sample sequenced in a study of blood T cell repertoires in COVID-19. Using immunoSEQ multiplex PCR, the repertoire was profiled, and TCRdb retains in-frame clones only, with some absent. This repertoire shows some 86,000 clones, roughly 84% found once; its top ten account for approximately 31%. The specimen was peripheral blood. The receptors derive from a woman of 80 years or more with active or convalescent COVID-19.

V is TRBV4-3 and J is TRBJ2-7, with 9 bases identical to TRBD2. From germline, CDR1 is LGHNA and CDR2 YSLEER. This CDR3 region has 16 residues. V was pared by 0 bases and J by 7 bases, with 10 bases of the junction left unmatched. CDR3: CASSQDIGGGAGEQYF. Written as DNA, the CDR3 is TGCGCCAGCAGCCAAGATATAGGCGGGGGGGCAGGAGAGCAGTACTTC.

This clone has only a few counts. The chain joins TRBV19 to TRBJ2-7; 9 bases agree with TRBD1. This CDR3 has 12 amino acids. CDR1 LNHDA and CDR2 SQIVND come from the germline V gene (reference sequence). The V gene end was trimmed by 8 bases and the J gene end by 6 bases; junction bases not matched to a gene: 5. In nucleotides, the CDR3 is TGTGCCAGTGGGGACAGGGCAAGCGAGCAGTACTTC. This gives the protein CASGDRASEQYF.

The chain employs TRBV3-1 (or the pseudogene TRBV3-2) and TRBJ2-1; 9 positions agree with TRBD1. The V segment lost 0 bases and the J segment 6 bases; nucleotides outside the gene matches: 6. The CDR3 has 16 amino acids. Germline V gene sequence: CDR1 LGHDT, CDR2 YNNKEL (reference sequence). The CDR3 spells CASSQEVGTGFNEQFF. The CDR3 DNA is TGTGCCAGCAGCCAAGAAGTAGGGACAGGGTTCAATGAGCAGTTCTTC.

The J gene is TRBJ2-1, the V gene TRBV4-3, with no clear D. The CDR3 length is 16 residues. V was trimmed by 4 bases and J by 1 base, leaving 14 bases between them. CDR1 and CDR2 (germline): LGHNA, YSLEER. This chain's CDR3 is CASSPIPSGSYNEQFF. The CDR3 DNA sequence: TGCGCCAGCAGCCCTATTCCTAGTGGTTCCTACAATGAGCAGTTCTTC.

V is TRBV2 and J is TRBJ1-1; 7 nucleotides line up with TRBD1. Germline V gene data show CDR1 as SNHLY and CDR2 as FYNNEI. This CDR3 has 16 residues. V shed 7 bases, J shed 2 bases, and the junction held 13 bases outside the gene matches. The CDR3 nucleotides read TGTGCCAGCAAACGAGGGACAGAAGTATTTAACACTGAAGCTTTCTTT. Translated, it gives CASKRGTEVFNTEAFF.

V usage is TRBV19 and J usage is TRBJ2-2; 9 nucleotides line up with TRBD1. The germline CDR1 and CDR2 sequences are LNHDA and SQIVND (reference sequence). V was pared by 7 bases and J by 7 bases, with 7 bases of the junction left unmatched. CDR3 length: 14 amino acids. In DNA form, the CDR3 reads TGTGCCAGTACCACTGACAGGGGGATCGGGGAGCTGTTTTTT. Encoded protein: CASTTDRGIGELFF.

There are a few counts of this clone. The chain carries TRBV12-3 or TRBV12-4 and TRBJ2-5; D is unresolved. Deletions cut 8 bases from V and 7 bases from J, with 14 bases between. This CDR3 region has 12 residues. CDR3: CASGRTSGTQYF. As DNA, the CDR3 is TGTGCCAGCGGGCGCACCTCCGGGACCCAGTACTTC.